What follows is one TCR beta chain and its context. This sample is part of a study of CD8+ T cells in alopecia areata. The CDR3 spans 13 residues. V was trimmed by 0 bases and J by 9 bases, leaving 12 bases between them. Germline CDR1 is ENHRY and CDR2 is SYGVKD. In each case, RNA was isolated and then reverse transcribed into cDNA as the sequencing template. Profiling relied on immunoSEQ multiplex PCR, and the TCRdb table lists in-frame clones only, not all of them. The repertoire holds about 140,000 clones, with around 60% as singletons. The source is a human donor with alopecia areata. The chain has TRBV10-3 and TRBJ2-7; no reliable D call. The sample consisted of CD4+ T cells sorted from blood, taken at week 0. The CDR3 here is CAISESGRLGQYF. Written as DNA, the CDR3 is TGTGCCATCAGTGAGTCAGGCCGCTTGGGGCAGTACTTC.